Given below is one T cell receptor beta chain in context. Original processing notes: Amplification of reference gene primers was used by the study to estimate nucleated cell counts. Profiled with immunoSEQ multiplex PCR; TCRdb holds only in-frame clones, not every one. D and trimming come from the DNA, and the V and J calls and clone size come from that table. The sample lists over 120,000 clones, approximately 86% occurring once. This specimen comes from a study of blood T cell repertoires in COVID-19. Study context: Spain, Italy and the United States supplied samples that represented acute and convalescent COVID-19. T cells, B-cell-depleted T cells, or PBMCs supplied cDNA or gDNA.

The TCR comes from a woman between 45 and 65 years old with acute or convalescent COVID-19. The sequenced sample was peripheral blood.

CDR3 coding DNA: TGCGCCAGCAGCTCGGGACTAGCGGGAGTACCGTCCTACGAGCAGTACTTC. Amino acid sequence: CASSSGLAGVPSYEQYF. V and J are TRBV5-1 and TRBJ2-7; 14 nucleotides line up with TRBD2. This CDR3 has 17 residues. CDR1 and CDR2 from the germline V gene are SGHRS and YFSETQ. The V and J ends lost 3 bases and 1 base, in that order; junction bases with no gene match: 6.